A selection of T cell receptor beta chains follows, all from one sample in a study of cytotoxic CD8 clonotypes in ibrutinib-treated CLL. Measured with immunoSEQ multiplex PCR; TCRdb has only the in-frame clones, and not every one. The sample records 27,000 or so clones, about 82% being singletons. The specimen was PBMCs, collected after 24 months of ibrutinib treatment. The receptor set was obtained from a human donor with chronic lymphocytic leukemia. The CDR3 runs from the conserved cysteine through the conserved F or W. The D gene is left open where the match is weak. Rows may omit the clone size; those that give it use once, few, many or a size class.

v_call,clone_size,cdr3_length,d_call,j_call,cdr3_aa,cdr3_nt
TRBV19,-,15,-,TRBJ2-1,CASSPQGRSYNEQFF,TGTGCCAGTAGTCCACAGGGAAGGTCCTACAATGAGCAGTTCTTC
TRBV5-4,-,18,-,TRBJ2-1,CASSFLTAAGQNHNEQFF,TGTGCCAGCAGCTTCTTAACCGCGGCGGGGCAGAACCACAATGAGCAGTTCTTC
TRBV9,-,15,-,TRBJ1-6,CASSGGGTYNSPLHF,TGTGCCAGCAGCGGCGGAGGGACCTATAATTCACCCCTCCACTTT
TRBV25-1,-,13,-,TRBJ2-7,CASSEPPLDEQYF,TGTGCCAGCAGTGAACCCCCCCTCGACGAGCAGTACTTC
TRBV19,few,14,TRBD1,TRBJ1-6,CASSVTGGNSPLHF,TGTGCCAGTAGTGTCACAGGGGGCAATTCACCCCTCCACTTT
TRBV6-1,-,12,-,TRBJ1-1,CASSDGTVSAFF,TGTGCCAGCAGTGATGGGACCGTTAGTGCTTTCTTT
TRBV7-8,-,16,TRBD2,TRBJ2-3,CASSANRGGLEDTQYF,TGTGCCAGCAGCGCTAACCGGGGGGGCTTGGAGGATACGCAGTATTTT
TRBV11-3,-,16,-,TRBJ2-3,CASSCELRGDTDTQYF,TGTGCCAGCAGCTGTGAGTTGCGGGGAGACACAGATACGCAGTATTTT
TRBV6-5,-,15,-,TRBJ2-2,CASQGSLANTGELFF,TGTGCCAGCCAGGGCAGCCTAGCGAACACCGGGGAGCTGTTTTTT
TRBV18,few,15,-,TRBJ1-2,CASSPPSLEGYGYTF,TGTGCCAGCTCACCACCGTCCCTCGAGGGGTATGGCTACACCTTC
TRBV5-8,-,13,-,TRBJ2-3,CASSGTSTDTQYF,TGTGCCAGCAGCGGGACTAGCACAGATACGCAGTATTTT
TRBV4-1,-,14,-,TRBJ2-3,CASSQDSGADTQYF,TGCGCCAGCAGCCAAGATTCGGGGGCAGATACGCAGTATTTT
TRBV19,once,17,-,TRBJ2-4,CASSVDRGWGAKNIQYF,TGTGCCAGTAGTGTGGATAGGGGCTGGGGAGCCAAAAACATTCAGTACTTC
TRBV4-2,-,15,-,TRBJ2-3,CASSQDPKSTDTQYF,TGTGCCAGCAGCCAAGATCCTAAAAGCACAGATACGCAGTATTTT
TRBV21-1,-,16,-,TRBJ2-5,CASHGSWRGSKETQYF,TGTGCCTCCCACGGGTCTTGGCGGGGGAGTAAAGAGACCCAGTACTTC
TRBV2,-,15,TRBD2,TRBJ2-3,CASSDRAGGLGTQYF,TGTGCCAGCAGTGATAGAGCGGGGGGGCTGGGTACGCAGTATTTT
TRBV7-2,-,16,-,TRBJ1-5,CASSLGSFFSNQPQHF,TGTGCCAGCAGCTTAGGCAGTTTCTTTAGCAATCAGCCCCAGCATTTT
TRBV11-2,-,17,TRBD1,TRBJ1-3,CASSQKGTVYSGNTIYF,TGTGCCAGCAGCCAAAAGGGGACAGTCTACTCTGGAAACACCATATATTTT
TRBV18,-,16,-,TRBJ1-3,CASSPRGWEAGNTIYF,TGTGCCAGCTCACCACGAGGCTGGGAAGCTGGAAACACCATATATTTT
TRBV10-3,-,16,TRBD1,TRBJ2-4,CAISDGTGGAKNIQYF,TGTGCCATCAGTGACGGCACAGGGGGGGCCAAAAACATTCAGTACTTC
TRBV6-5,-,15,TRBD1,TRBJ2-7,CASSPLDRASEEQYF,TGTGCCAGCAGTCCGCTAGACAGGGCGTCGGAAGAGCAGTACTTC
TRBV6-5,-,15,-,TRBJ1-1,CASTHRFGRLDEAFF,TGTGCCAGCACCCACCGATTTGGGCGGTTGGATGAAGCTTTCTTT
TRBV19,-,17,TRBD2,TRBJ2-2,CASKQTSGDWNTGELFF,TGTGCCAGTAAGCAGACTAGCGGGGACTGGAACACCGGGGAGCTGTTTTTT
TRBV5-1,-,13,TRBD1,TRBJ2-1,CASSWTGGDEQFF,TGCGCCAGCAGCTGGACAGGGGGCGATGAGCAGTTCTTC
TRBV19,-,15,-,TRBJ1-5,CASSIWGAVNQPQHF,TGTGCCAGTAGTATTTGGGGCGCCGTGAATCAGCCCCAGCATTTT
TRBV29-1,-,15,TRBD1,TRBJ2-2,CSVEFGQVVTGELFF,TGCAGCGTTGAGTTCGGACAGGTGGTCACCGGGGAGCTGTTTTTT
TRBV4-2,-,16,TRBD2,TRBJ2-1,CASSQGFSGGESEQFF,TGTGCCAGCAGCCAGGGTTTTAGCGGGGGGGAAAGTGAGCAGTTCTTC
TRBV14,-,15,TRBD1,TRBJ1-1,CASSQGTGLNTEAFF,TGTGCCAGCAGCCAAGGGACAGGGCTTAACACTGAAGCTTTCTTT
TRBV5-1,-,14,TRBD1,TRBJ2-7,CASSSGQGYYEQYF,TGCGCCAGCAGTTCGGGACAGGGGTACTACGAGCAGTACTTC
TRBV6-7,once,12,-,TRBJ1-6,CASKGKRSPLHF,TGTGCCAGCAAGGGAAAACGTTCACCCCTCCACTTT
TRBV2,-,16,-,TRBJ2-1,CASSDDYRVIYNKQFF,TGTGCCAGCAGTGACGATTACAGGGTCATATATAATAAGCAGTTCTTC
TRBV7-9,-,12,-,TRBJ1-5,CASSASNQPQHF,TGTGCCAGCAGCGCTAGCAATCAGCCCCAGCATTTT
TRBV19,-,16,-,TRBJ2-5,CASSISAGWGQETQYF,TGTGCCAGTAGTATATCGGCCGGTTGGGGGCAAGAGACCCAGTACTTC
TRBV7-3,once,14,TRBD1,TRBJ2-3,CASSPSTGGDTQYF,TGTGCCAGCAGCCCCTCGACAGGGGGAGATACGCAGTATTTT
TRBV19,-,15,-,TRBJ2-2,CASSILLAGHGELFF,TGTGCCAGTAGTATCCTACTAGCAGGACACGGGGAGCTGTTTTTT
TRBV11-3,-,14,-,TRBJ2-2,CASSLGGAGGELFF,TGTGCCAGCAGCTTAGGAGGGGCAGGTGGGGAGCTGTTTTTT
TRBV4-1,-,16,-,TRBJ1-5,CASSPRRTLTNQPQHF,TGCGCCAGCAGCCCCCGACGGACTCTGACCAATCAGCCCCAGCATTTT
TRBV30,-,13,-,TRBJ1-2,CAWIHRAGIGYTF,TGTGCCTGGATACACAGAGCCGGGATTGGCTACACCTTC
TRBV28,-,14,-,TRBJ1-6,CASSLTQGGSPLHF,TGTGCCAGCAGTTTAACCCAGGGTGGCTCACCCCTCCACTTT
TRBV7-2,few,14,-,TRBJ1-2,CASSDRGGGYGYTF,TGTGCCAGCAGCGACCGGGGGGGAGGGTATGGCTACACCTTC
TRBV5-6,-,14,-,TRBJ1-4,CASSGPPAGEKLFF,TGTGCCAGCAGCGGGCCTCCCGCTGGGGAAAAACTGTTTTTT
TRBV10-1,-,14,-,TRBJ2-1,CASSESGGGDPGFF,TGCGCCAGCAGTGAGTCGGGAGGAGGCGACCCAGGCTTCTTC
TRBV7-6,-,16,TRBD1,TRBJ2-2,CASSLTQGAIGGELFF,TGTGCCAGCAGCTTGACACAGGGGGCGATTGGCGGGGAGCTGTTTTTT
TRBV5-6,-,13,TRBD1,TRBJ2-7,CASSPDRAHEQYF,TGTGCCAGCAGCCCGGACAGGGCCCACGAGCAGTACTTC
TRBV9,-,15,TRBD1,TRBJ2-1,CASSVTGGSYNEQFF,TGTGCCAGCAGCGTCACAGGGGGGTCCTACAATGAGCAGTTCTTC
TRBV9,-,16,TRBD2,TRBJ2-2,CASSVGLAGPLWELFF,TGTGCCAGCAGCGTAGGGCTAGCGGGGCCCCTGTGGGAGCTGTTTTTT
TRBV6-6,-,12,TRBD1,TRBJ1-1,CASSRGQGRAFF,TGTGCCAGCAGCCGAGGACAGGGGAGAGCTTTCTTT